The 16 T cell receptor beta chains below all came from one sample that was sequenced in a study of cytomegalovirus exposure and HLA in healthy donors. The PCR had 60 Vbeta and 13 Jbeta primers. Measured with immunoSEQ multiplex PCR; TCRdb has only the in-frame clones, and not every one. The sample lists about 130,000 clones; 80% were seen once. Sequencing was done on a sample of PBMCs. The receptors were gathered from a woman aged 40-49 years in good health and CMV-seronegative.

This clone was recorded only once. The chain recombines TRBV9 with TRBJ2-3, with D unresolved. The CDR3 has 14 amino acids. Germline V lookup: CDR1 SGDLS, CDR2 YYNGEE. The V end was cut by 2 bases, the J end by 5 bases, with 12 bases between. CDR3 sequence: CASSVRRAKDTQYF. The DNA for the CDR3 is TGTGCCAGCAGCGTGAGAAGAGCGAAAGATACGCAGTATTTT.

The chain has TRBV15 and TRBJ1-1; D is possibly TRBD1 (6 bases). V was pared by 1 base and J by 4 bases, with 16 bases between. The CDR3 is 16 residues long. Germline CDR1 is LNHNV and CDR2 is YYDKDF (reference sequence). Here the CDR3 reads CATSRAQGIVATEAFF. CDR3 nucleotides: TGTGCCACCAGCAGAGCCCAGGGGATCGTCGCCACTGAAGCTTTCTTT.

This clone came up once. The rearrangement uses TRBV6-5 and TRBJ1-2; D gene ambiguous. This CDR3 region has 14 residues. CDR1 and CDR2 from the germline V gene are MNHEY and SVGAGI. V was pared by 1 base and J by 7 bases, with 13 bases between. The CDR3 is CASSYWRGSGGYTF. CDR3 sequence (DNA): TGTGCCAGCAGTTACTGGCGGGGATCGGGTGGCTACACCTTC.

The chain carries TRBV27 and TRBJ2-3; TRBD2 matches 7 bases. The V gene end was trimmed by 1 base and the J gene end by 1 base; junction bases not matched to a gene: 5. The CDR3 spans 16 residues. The germline V gene encodes CDR1 MNHEY and CDR2 SMNVEV (reference sequence). This chain's CDR3 is CASSLWVAGGTDTQYF. The DNA of the CDR3 is TGTGCCAGCAGTTTATGGGTAGCGGGCGGCACAGATACGCAGTATTTT.

The V and J genes are TRBV27 and TRBJ2-7; D may be TRBD1 (5 bases). The CDR3 spans 16 residues. The germline CDR1 and CDR2 sequences are MNHEY and SMNVEV (reference sequence). V shed 3 bases and J shed 3 bases, with 18 bases lying between them. In nucleotides, the CDR3 is TGTGCCAGCAGTTTCGGGCAGGGAATTAAAGTCTACGAGCAGTACTTC. Its translation is CASSFGQGIKVYEQYF.

This clone showed up just once. The V call is TRBV7-2, the J call TRBJ2-3; weak D call: TRBD1 (5 bases). The CDR3 runs 14 residues. The germline gives CDR1 SGHTA, CDR2 FQGNSA. The V and J ends lost 1 base and 5 bases respectively, with 10 bases between them. This chain's CDR3 is CASSLGGLLDTQYF. The CDR3 nucleotides read TGTGCCAGCAGCTTAGGGGGCCTGTTAGATACGCAGTATTTT.

J is TRBJ2-3 and V is TRBV13; 13 bases agree with TRBD2. The CDR3 is 16 residues long. Germline assignment: CDR1 PRHDT and CDR2 FYEKMQ (reference sequence). Trimming took 5 bases from V and 4 from J; bases not matched to a gene: 6. The CDR3 sequence is CASSATSGGSSDTQYF. The CDR3, as DNA: TGTGCCAGCAGCGCGACTAGCGGGGGGAGCTCAGATACGCAGTATTTT.

Of note for this clone: A read error may account for a junction end that differs from germline. The chain joins TRBV7-7 to TRBJ2-3, with 11 positions matching TRBD1. Per the germline V gene, CDR1 is SSHAT and CDR2 is FNYEAQ (reference sequence). This CDR3 contains 15 residues. The CDR3 is CASSRDRGTTDTQYF. As DNA, the CDR3 is TGTGCTAGCAGCCGGGACAGGGGGACCACAGATACGCAGTATTTT.

The sample holds one count of this clone. The same CDR3 arises from other DNA sequences in this sample as well. This chain joins TRBV28 and TRBJ2-7; 12 bases line up with TRBD2. J lost 1 base, V lost 6 bases, and 1 base had no gene match. The CDR3 covers 14 residues. In germline, CDR1 is MDHEN, CDR2 SYDVKM. In DNA, the CDR3 is TGTGCCAGCAGGGGGACTAGCGGGTCCTACGAGCAGTACTTC. It translates to CASRGTSGSYEQYF.

This chain uses TRBV4-3 with TRBJ1-3, with 8 bases aligning to TRBD1. V trimming: 2 bases; J trimming: 4 bases; junction bases outside the gene matches: 13. Germline assignment: CDR1 LGHNA and CDR2 YSLEER. The CDR3 runs to 18 residues. CDR3 sequence reads: CASSQRTGQGAIGNTIYF. The CDR3 coding sequence is TGCGCCAGCAGCCAACGGACCGGTCAGGGGGCTATAGGAAACACCATATATTTT.

Only a few counts were recorded for this clone. The CDR3 loop reads CRDPVQGANEQYF. CDR3 DNA: TGCAGGGACCCAGTACAGGGGGCGAATGAGCAGTACTTC. The chain recombines TRBV29-1 with TRBJ2-7; 9 bases line up with TRBD1. The CDR3 has 13 amino acids. The germline CDR1 and CDR2 sequences are SQVTM and ANQGSEA.

CDR3 amino acids: CASSQDRGLYNEQFF. DNA for the CDR3: TGCGCCAGCAGCCAAGATCGCGGACTGTACAATGAGCAGTTCTTC. The gene calls are TRBV4-3 and TRBJ2-1; D perhaps matches TRBD2 (5 bases). Germline loops: CDR1 LGHNA, CDR2 YSLEER. The CDR3 has 15 amino acids. Trimming took off 0 bases at V and 4 bases at J, with 10 bases between the two ends.

The genes are TRBV5-1 and TRBJ2-1; TRBD2 is a possible D gene (6 bases). In germline, CDR1 is SGHRS, CDR2 YFSETQ. This CDR3 is built from 14 residues. Deletions cut 8 bases from V and 3 bases from J, with 15 bases between. The CDR3 region has the DNA TGCGCCAGTTCCCGAGACGGGAGCTACAATGAGCAGTTCTTC. As protein: CASSRDGSYNEQFF.

J is TRBJ2-5 and V is TRBV29-1; D not resolved. Germline CDR1 and CDR2: SQVTM and ANQGSEA. The CDR3 length is 11 residues. Trimming shortened V by 4 bases and J by 4 bases, and 7 bases separated the two germline ends. CDR3 DNA sequence: TGCAGCGTTGCCAGATCAGAGACCCAGTACTTC. Its translation: CSVARSETQYF.

The chain joins TRBV27 to TRBJ1-1; 11 bases match TRBD1. CDR1 is MNHEY and CDR2 is SMNVEV in the germline V gene (reference sequence). J lost 11 bases, V lost 0 bases, and 5 bases had no gene match. This CDR3 contains 14 residues. The CDR3 sequence: CASSLSGQGAGAFF. CDR3 bases: TGTGCCAGCAGTTTATCAGGACAGGGGGCAGGGGCTTTCTTT.

This clone has just one count. The chain combines TRBV10-3 with TRBJ2-3; 7 bases are a match to TRBD1. The germline V gene encodes CDR1 ENHRY and CDR2 SYGVKD. This CDR3 spans 15 amino acids. J was trimmed by 2 bases and V by 6 bases; bases with no gene match: 8. Here the CDR3 DNA reads TGTGCCATCAGCCGGGACAGTATGTACACAGATACGCAGTATTTT. This encodes CAISRDSMYTDTQYF.